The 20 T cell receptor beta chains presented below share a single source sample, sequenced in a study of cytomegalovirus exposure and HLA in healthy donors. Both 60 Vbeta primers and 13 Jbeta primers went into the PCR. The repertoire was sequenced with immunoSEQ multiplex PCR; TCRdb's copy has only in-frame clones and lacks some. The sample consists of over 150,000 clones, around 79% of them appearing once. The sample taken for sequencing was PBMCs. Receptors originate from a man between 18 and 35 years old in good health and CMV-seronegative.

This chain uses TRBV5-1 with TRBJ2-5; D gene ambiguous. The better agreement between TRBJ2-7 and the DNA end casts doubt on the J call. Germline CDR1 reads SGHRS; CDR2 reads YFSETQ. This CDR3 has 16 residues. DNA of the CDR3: TGCGCCAGCAGCTTGGATGTCCAGCCAGGCGCCTACGAGCAGTACTTC. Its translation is CASSLDVQPGAYEQYF.

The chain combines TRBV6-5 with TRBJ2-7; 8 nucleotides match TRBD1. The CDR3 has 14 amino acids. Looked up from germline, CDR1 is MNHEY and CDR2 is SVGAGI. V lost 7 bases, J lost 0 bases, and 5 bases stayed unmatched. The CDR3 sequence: CASTDRGTSYEQYV. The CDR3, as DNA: TGTGCCAGCACTGACAGGGGCACCTCCTACGAGCAGTACGTC.

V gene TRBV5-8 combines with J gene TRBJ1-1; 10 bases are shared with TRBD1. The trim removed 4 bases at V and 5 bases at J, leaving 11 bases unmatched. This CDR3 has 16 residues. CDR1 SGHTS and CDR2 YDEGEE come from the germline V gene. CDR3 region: CASSIGQGVRRTEAFF. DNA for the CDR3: TGTGCCAGCAGCATCGGACAGGGGGTTAGGAGGACTGAAGCTTTCTTT. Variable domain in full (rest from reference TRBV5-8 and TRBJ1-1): EAGVTQSPTHLIKTRGQQATLRCSPISGHTSVYWYQQALGLGLQFLLWYDEGEERNRGNFPPRFSGRQFPNYSSELNVNALELEDSALYLCASSIGQGVRRTEAFFGQGTRLTVV.

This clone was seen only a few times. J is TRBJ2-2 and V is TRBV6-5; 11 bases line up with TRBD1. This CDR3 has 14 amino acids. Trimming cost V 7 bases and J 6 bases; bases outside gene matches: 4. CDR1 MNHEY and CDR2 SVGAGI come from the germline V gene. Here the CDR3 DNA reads TGTGCCAGCAAGGGACAGGGGGTGTCCGGGGAGCTGTTTTTT. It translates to CASKGQGVSGELFF.

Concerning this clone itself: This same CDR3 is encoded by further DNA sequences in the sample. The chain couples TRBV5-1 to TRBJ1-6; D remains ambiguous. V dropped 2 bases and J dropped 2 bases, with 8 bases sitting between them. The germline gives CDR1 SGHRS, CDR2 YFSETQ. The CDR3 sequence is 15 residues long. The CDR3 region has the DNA TGCGCCAGCAGCTTCCTGGGCACCTATAATTCACCCCTCCACTTT. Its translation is CASSFLGTYNSPLHF.

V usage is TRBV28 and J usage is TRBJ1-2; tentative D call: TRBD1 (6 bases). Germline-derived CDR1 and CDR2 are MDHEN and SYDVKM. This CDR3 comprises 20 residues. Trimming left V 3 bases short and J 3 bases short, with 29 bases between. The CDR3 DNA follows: TGTGCCAGCAGTTTTAGTGGAGTCGGTGTCACAGGGTACATTCACTATGGCTACACCTTC. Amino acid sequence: CASSFSGVGVTGYIHYGYTF.

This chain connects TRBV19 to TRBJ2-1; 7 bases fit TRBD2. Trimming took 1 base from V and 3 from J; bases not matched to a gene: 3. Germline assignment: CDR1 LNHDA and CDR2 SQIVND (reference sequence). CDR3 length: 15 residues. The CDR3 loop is CASSIARDYYNEQFF. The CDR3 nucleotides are TGTGCCAGTAGTATAGCCAGGGACTACTACAATGAGCAGTTCTTC.

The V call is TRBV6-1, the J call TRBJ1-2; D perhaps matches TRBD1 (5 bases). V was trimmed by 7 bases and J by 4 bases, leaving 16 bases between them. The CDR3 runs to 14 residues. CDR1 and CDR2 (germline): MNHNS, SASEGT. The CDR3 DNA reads TGTGCCAGCACCAACCCGGGGGTCCCCTATGGCTACACCTTC. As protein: CASTNPGVPYGYTF.

CDR3 loop: CASSLLAGGKLETQYF. In DNA form, the CDR3 reads TGCGCCAGCAGCCTACTAGCGGGGGGAAAATTGGAGACCCAGTACTTC. J is TRBJ2-5 and V is TRBV4-1; 12 positions match TRBD2. V gave up 4 bases and J gave up 5 bases; unmatched junction bases: 8. The V gene's germline CDR1 is MGHRA and CDR2 YSYEKL. This CDR3 region has 16 residues.

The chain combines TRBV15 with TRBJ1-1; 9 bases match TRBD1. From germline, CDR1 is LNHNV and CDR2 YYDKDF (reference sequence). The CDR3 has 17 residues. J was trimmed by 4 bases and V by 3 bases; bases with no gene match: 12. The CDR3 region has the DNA TGTGCCACCAGCAGGGGGGACAGGGTCTATTTCGGCACTGAAGCTTTCTTT. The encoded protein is CATSRGDRVYFGTEAFF.

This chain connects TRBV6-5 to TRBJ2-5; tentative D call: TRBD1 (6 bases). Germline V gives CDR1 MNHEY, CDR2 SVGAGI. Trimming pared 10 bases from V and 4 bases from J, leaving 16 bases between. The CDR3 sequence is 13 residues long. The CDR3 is CATQRDTRETQYF. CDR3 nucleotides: TGTGCCACCCAGAGGGACACGCGAGAGACCCAGTACTTC.

CDR3 region: CASSFQQGPRLDIRWGYTF. The CDR3 DNA follows: TGTGCCAGCAGTTTCCAACAGGGACCCCGGCTCGACATACGTTGGGGCTACACCTTC. The V call is TRBV28, the J call TRBJ1-2; a possible D gene is TRBD1 (6 bases). The CDR3 contains 19 residues. Trimming left V 3 bases short and J 8 bases short, with 31 bases between. Germline loops: CDR1 MDHEN, CDR2 SYDVKM.

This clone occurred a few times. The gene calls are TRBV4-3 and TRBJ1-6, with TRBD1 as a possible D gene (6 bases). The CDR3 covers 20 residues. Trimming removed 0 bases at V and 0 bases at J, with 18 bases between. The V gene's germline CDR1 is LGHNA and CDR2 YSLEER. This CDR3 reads CASSQDLGGRLSSYNSPLHF. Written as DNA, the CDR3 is TGCGCCAGCAGCCAAGATCTGGGGGGGCGGTTGTCCTCCTATAATTCACCCCTCCACTTT.

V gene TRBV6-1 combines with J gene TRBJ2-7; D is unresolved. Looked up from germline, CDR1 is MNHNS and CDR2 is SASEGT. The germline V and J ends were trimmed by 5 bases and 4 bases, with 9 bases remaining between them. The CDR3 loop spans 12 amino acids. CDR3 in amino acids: CASSPSGYEQYF. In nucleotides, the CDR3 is TGTGCCAGCAGTCCTTCAGGTTACGAGCAGTACTTC.

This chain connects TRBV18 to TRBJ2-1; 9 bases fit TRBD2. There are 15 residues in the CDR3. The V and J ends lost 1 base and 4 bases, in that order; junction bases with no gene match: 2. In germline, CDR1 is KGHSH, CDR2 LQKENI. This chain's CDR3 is CASSPLAGEYNEQFF. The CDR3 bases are TGTGCCAGCTCACCACTAGCGGGGGAGTACAATGAGCAGTTCTTC.

In DNA, the CDR3 is TGTGCCAGCAGTGAATGGACGGGGGGTATGGGCTACACCTTC. Its protein is CASSEWTGGMGYTF. The chain is built from TRBV28 and TRBJ1-2; weak D call: TRBD1 (5 bases). This CDR3 spans 14 amino acids. Trimming removed 5 bases from V and 8 bases from J, with 18 bases in between. Germline assignment: CDR1 MDHEN and CDR2 SYDVKM.

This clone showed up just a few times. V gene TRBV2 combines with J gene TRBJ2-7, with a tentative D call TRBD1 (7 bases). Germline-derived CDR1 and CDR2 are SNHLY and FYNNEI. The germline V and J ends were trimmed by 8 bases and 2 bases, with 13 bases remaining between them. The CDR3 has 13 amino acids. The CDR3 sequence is CASGGTVTYEQYF. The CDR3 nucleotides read TGTGCCAGCGGAGGGACAGTCACCTACGAGCAGTACTTC.

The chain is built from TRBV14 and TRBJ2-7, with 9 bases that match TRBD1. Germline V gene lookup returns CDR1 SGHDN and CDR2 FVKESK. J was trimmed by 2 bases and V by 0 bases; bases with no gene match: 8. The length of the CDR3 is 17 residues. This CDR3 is CASSQDPPDRGTYEQYF. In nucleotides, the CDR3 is TGTGCCAGCAGCCAAGATCCTCCGGACAGGGGAACCTACGAGCAGTACTTC.

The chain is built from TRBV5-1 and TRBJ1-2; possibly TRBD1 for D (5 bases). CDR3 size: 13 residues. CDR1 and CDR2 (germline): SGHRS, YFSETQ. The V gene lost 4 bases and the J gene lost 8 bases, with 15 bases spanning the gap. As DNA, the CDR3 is TGCGCCAGCAGCCCGGGGGTAGCGGAGGGCTACACCTTC. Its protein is CASSPGVAEGYTF.

CDR3 region: CASSYLSNRDRIYTEAFF. The CDR3 nucleotides read TGTGCCAGCAGCTATTTGTCTAACCGAGACAGGATTTACACTGAAGCTTTCTTT. The gene calls are TRBV5-4 and TRBJ1-1, with a weak D call TRBD1 (6 bases). Germline values: CDR1 SGHNT, CDR2 YYREEE (reference sequence). The germline V and J ends were trimmed by 3 bases and 3 bases, with 24 bases remaining between them. The CDR3 has 18 amino acids.